This T cell receptor (beta chain) was obtained from a study of blood T cell repertoires in COVID-19. Turning to the study itself: The United States, Italy and Spain were the sources of the acute and convalescent COVID-19 samples. T cells, B-cell-depleted T cells, or PBMCs supplied cDNA or gDNA.

This CDR3 spans 16 amino acids. CDR1 MDHEN and CDR2 SYDVKM come from the germline V gene. V lost 4 bases and J lost 2, with 15 bases in between. As originally analysed: The assay estimated nucleated cells by amplifying reference gene primers. Repertoires were generated with immunoSEQ multiplex PCR, while TCRdb's copy carries only in-frame clones and drops some. The DNA was the basis for D and trimming; V, J and clone size are from that table. The sample lists about 190,000 clones, roughly nine tenths occurring once. The rearrangement uses TRBV28 and TRBJ1-5; D uncertain. The sample comprised peripheral blood. This receptor was identified in a young man with acute or convalescent COVID-19. CDR3 coding DNA: TGTGCCAGCAGTTGGTCGTTTCGGAGTGGCAATCAGCCCCAGCATTTT. It codes for CASSWSFRSGNQPQHF.